This T cell receptor (beta chain) was sequenced in a study of spatial heterogeneity in lung cancer. Study summary: Sequencing consistently turned up more beta-chain sequences than alpha-chain sequences.

Every TCR cDNA molecule bore a unique molecular identifier. A single record per CDR3 protein comes from TCRdb applying MiXCR to the 5' RACE reads. The sample lists 25,000 to 30,000 distinct CDR3 sequences; 9.5% to 15% were seen once. Many counts were recorded for this clonotype. The time point was: sample taken at primary tumor resection. Researchers sequenced whole RNA taken from tumor, nontumor lung or frozen PBMC without sorting. Donation came from approximately 69 patients with untreated early-stage non-small cell lung cancer. This receptor was identified in a female donor with early-stage non-small cell lung cancer. The source material was PBMCs, sampled at surgery.

CDR3 DNA sequence: TGTGCCAGCAGTGCGACTAGCGGTGAGCAGTTCTTC. It codes for CASSATSGEQFF. This chain uses TRBV2 with TRBJ2-1; 9 bases agree with TRBD2. CDR1 and CDR2 from the germline V gene are SNHLY and FYNNEI. V lost 4 bases, J lost 9 bases, and 1 base stayed unmatched. The CDR3 is 12 amino acids.